One sample yielded the 32 T cell receptor beta chains listed below, sequenced in a study of CD8 T cells in ankylosing spondylitis. MiXCR, applied by TCRdb to the 5' RACE reads, yields one record per CDR3 protein. This sample has about 340,000 distinct CDR3 sequences, with around 15% found just once. Sequencing was done on a sample of blood, either unsorted or a sorted T cell fraction (not recorded which). The receptors shown here come from a male donor with ankylosing spondylitis or in good health (not recorded which).

The table lists this clonotype with a few counts. The chain joins TRBV5-6 to TRBJ2-7, with D possibly TRBD2 on 5 matching bases. Germline-derived CDR1 and CDR2 are SGHDT and YYEEEE. CDR3 length: 14 residues. The V end was cut by 4 bases, the J end by 8 bases, with 19 bases between. CDR3 region: CASSQWVGLLQQYF. CDR3 sequence (DNA): TGTGCCAGCAGCCAGTGGGTAGGACTTCTGCAGCAGTACTTC.

There are many counts of this clonotype. The chain has TRBV5-1 and TRBJ1-1; perhaps TRBD1 as D (6 bases). The CDR3 runs 14 residues. V was shortened by 4 bases and J by 0 bases, with 10 bases between the two germline ends. Germline V gene sequence: CDR1 SGHRS, CDR2 YFSETQ. The CDR3 sequence is CASSPGGVNTEAFF. Written as DNA, the CDR3 is TGCGCCAGCAGCCCGGGGGGCGTGAACACTGAAGCTTTCTTT.

There are many counts of this clonotype. The chain employs TRBV5-1 and TRBJ1-2, with 9 bases aligning to TRBD1. The CDR3 spans 16 residues. The trim removed 2 bases at V and 6 bases at J, leaving 11 bases unmatched. Germline V gene sequence: CDR1 SGHRS, CDR2 YFSETQ. The CDR3 region is CASSFTAGQGINGYTF. CDR3 bases: TGCGCCAGCAGCTTTACGGCGGGACAGGGCATCAATGGCTACACCTTC.

The chain recombines TRBV3-1 with TRBJ2-7, with no clear D. V was cut by 1 base and J by 5 bases, with 9 bases left in between. The CDR3 totals 13 residues. Germline CDR1 reads LGHDT; CDR2 reads YNNKEL (reference sequence). As DNA, the CDR3 is TGTGCCAGCAGCCAAGTGTCAGCGCACGAGCAGTACTTC. Translation gives CASSQVSAHEQYF.

This chain joins TRBV5-1 and TRBJ1-1; D is perhaps TRBD1 (5 bases). The V gene's germline CDR1 is SGHRS and CDR2 YFSETQ. The CDR3 totals 14 residues. The V gene lost 4 bases and the J gene lost 5 bases, with 15 bases spanning the gap. The DNA for the CDR3 is TGCGCCAGCAGCCCGCTAGGGGTTAGGACTGAAGCTTTCTTT. This encodes CASSPLGVRTEAFF.

The chain is built from TRBV3-1 and TRBJ2-6, with a weak D call TRBD2 (6 bases). Germline V gene data show CDR1 as LGHDT and CDR2 as YNNKEL (reference sequence). The CDR3 length is 17 residues. Trimming left V 0 bases short and J 2 bases short, with 11 bases between. The DNA of the CDR3 is TGTGCCAGCAGCCAAGATGGAGGGTCAGCTGGGGCCAACGTCCTGACTTTC. Translated, it gives CASSQDGGSAGANVLTF. Full variable domain (missing parts from reference TRBV3-1 and TRBJ2-6): DTAVSQTPKYLVTQMGNDKSIKCEQNLGHDTMYWYKQDSKKFLKIMFSYNNKELIINETVPNRFSPKSPDKAHLNLHINSLELGDSAVYFCASSQDGGSAGANVLTFGAGSRLTVL.

V usage is TRBV4-2 and J usage is TRBJ2-7; possibly TRBD2 for D (5 bases). Germline-derived CDR1 and CDR2 are LGHNA and YNFKEQ. The ends were cut back, 5 bases at V and 4 bases at J, with 12 bases in the middle. The CDR3 loop spans 13 amino acids. The CDR3 nucleotides read TGTGCCAGCAGCGCAGACTCGGGGTACGAGCAGTACTTC. Its translation: CASSADSGYEQYF.

The chain is built from TRBV29-1 and TRBJ2-1; the D gene is possibly TRBD1 (8 bases). CDR3 length equals 14 residues. Germline-derived CDR1 and CDR2 are SQVTM and ANQGSEA. Trimming pared 6 bases from V and 1 base from J, leaving 13 bases between. The CDR3 DNA is TGCAGCGTCCACAGGGGGGGGTCCTACAATGAGCAGTTCTTC. Residues: CSVHRGGSYNEQFF.

This clonotype has only a few counts. V is TRBV29-1 and J is TRBJ2-7; possibly TRBD1 for D (5 bases). V was shortened by 5 bases and J by 2 bases, with 10 bases between the two germline ends. Germline values: CDR1 SQVTM, CDR2 ANQGSEA. This CDR3 has 12 residues. The CDR3 is CSVTRGPYEQYF. CDR3 DNA: TGCAGCGTTACAAGGGGCCCCTACGAGCAGTACTTC.

The chain links TRBV3-1 to TRBJ2-1; 8 bases fit TRBD2. Germline V gene data show CDR1 as LGHDT and CDR2 as YNNKEL (reference sequence). The CDR3 extends over 17 amino acids. The J segment lost 0 bases and the V segment lost 5 bases, leaving 9 bases of the junction unmatched. In DNA form, the CDR3 reads TGTGCCAGCAGCGATGGACTAGCCAAAGGCTCCTACAATGAGCAGTTCTTC. This codes for CASSDGLAKGSYNEQFF.

This clonotype was recorded a few times. The V gene is TRBV7-2, the J gene TRBJ1-3; D is unresolved. The germline V gene has CDR1 SGHTA and CDR2 FQGNSA. The CDR3 length is 16 residues. Between the trimmed V and J ends, which lost 5 bases and 0 bases, there was a span of 14 bases. The CDR3 protein is CASSPGGRNSGNTIYF. The CDR3 bases are TGTGCCAGCAGCCCAGGCGGGCGCAACTCTGGAAACACCATATATTTT. The whole variable domain, filled in from reference TRBV7-2 and TRBJ1-3, reads GAGVSQSPSNKVTEKGKDVELRCDPISGHTALYWYRQSLGQGLEFLIYFQGNSAPDKSGLPSDRFSAERTGGSVSTLTIQRTQQEDSAVYLCASSPGGRNSGNTIYFGEGSWLTVV.

This clonotype was recorded a few times. The chain uses TRBV11-2 and TRBJ2-7; no clear D. Germline V lookup: CDR1 SGHAT, CDR2 FQNNGV. CDR3 length: 15 amino acids. V lost 7 bases, J lost 3 bases, and 19 bases lay in between. The chain's CDR3 is CASTSTSARNYEQYF. In DNA form, the CDR3 reads TGTGCCAGCACCTCAACCTCAGCGAGAAACTACGAGCAGTACTTC.

The chain employs TRBV6-1 and TRBJ2-3; TRBD1 or TRBD2 may be the D gene (6 bases each). This CDR3 has 19 amino acids. Trimming shortened V by 5 bases and J by 2 bases, and 26 bases separated the two germline ends. Germline values: CDR1 MNHNS, CDR2 SASEGT. The CDR3 spells CASSPTGGEARADTDTQYF. CDR3 nucleotides: TGTGCCAGCAGTCCCACCGGGGGCGAGGCTAGGGCGGACACAGATACGCAGTATTTT.

This clonotype has only a few counts. The rearrangement links TRBV9 to TRBJ1-2; D is ambiguous. The CDR3 is 15 residues long. Germline CDR1 reads SGDLS; CDR2 reads YYNGEE. The germline V and J ends were trimmed by 2 bases and 5 bases, with 16 bases remaining between them. The CDR3 here is CASSVTPGVDYGYTF. DNA for the CDR3: TGTGCCAGCAGCGTGACTCCGGGCGTCGATTATGGCTACACCTTC.

A few counts support this clonotype. The CDR3 spells CASSLDGTKGDEQYF. CDR3 bases: TGTGCCAGCAGCTTAGATGGGACCAAAGGCGACGAGCAGTACTTC. The V call is TRBV7-7, the J call TRBJ2-7; D is perhaps TRBD1 or TRBD2 (5 bases each). Germline assignment: CDR1 SSHAT and CDR2 FNYEAQ (reference sequence). The CDR3 loop spans 15 amino acids. The V end was cut by 1 base, the J end by 5 bases, with 15 bases between.

This clonotype was observed many times. V usage is TRBV12-3 or TRBV12-4 and J usage is TRBJ1-1; D is unclear. The V end lost 5 bases, the J end lost 1 base, and 8 bases lay between the germline ends. The CDR3 is 13 amino acids. The CDR3 coding sequence is TGTGCCAGCAGTCCCCCAGCGAACACTGAAGCTTTCTTT. Its protein is CASSPPANTEAFF.

The chain recombines TRBV5-1 with TRBJ1-1, with D unclear. Germline-derived CDR1 and CDR2 are SGHRS and YFSETQ. The V end lost 1 base, the J end lost 1 base, and 14 bases lay between the germline ends. The CDR3 is 16 residues long. CDR3: CASSLLGSEQNTEAFF. For the CDR3, the DNA is TGCGCCAGCAGCTTGCTTGGAAGCGAACAGAACACTGAAGCTTTCTTT. Full variable domain (outside the CDR3, taken from reference TRBV5-1 and TRBJ1-1): KAGVTQTPRYLIKTRGQQVTLSCSPISGHRSVSWYQQTPGQGLQFLFEYFSETQRNKGNFPGRFSGRQFSNSRSEMNVSTLELGDSALYLCASSLLGSEQNTEAFFGQGTRLTVV.

This clonotype was recorded a few times. The J gene is TRBJ2-3, the V gene TRBV12-3 or TRBV12-4, with 7 bases lining up with TRBD1. J was trimmed by 4 bases and V by 6 bases; bases with no gene match: 13. The CDR3 extends over 16 amino acids. The CDR3 loop reads CASSLRQGQRADTQYF. The DNA of the CDR3 is TGTGCCAGCAGCTTGCGACAGGGCCAGAGGGCAGATACGCAGTATTTT.

The J gene is TRBJ2-7, the V gene TRBV12-3 or TRBV12-4, with D perhaps TRBD1 (6 bases). The V gene lost 2 bases and the J gene lost 5 bases, with 13 bases spanning the gap. The CDR3 totals 14 residues. The CDR3 loop is CASSLIHRDDEQYF. CDR3 nucleotides: TGTGCCAGCAGTTTAATCCACAGGGACGACGAGCAGTACTTC.

CDR3 in DNA: TGTGCCAGCAGTGAACCCGCCGGGGTCTACGAGCAGTACTTC. Protein sequence: CASSEPAGVYEQYF. V usage is TRBV6-1 and J usage is TRBJ2-7; D is perhaps TRBD2 (5 bases). The CDR3 extends over 14 amino acids. Trimming shortened V by 2 bases and J by 3 bases, and 11 bases separated the two germline ends. From germline, CDR1 is MNHNS and CDR2 SASEGT.

This clonotype was observed a handful of times. The V and J genes are TRBV7-2 and TRBJ2-1; no clear D gene. V lost 4 bases and J lost 12, with 13 bases in between. Germline V gene data show CDR1 as SGHTA and CDR2 as FQGNSA. This CDR3 is 12 amino acids long. This CDR3 is CASSSYTKRQFF. The CDR3 nucleotides are TGTGCCAGCAGCTCCTACACAAAAAGGCAGTTCTTC.

The chain combines TRBV10-3 with TRBJ2-7, with 7 nucleotides matching TRBD1. The CDR3 is 15 amino acids. Trimming removed 2 bases from V and 2 bases from J; junction bases left unmatched: 6. From germline, CDR1 is ENHRY and CDR2 SYGVKD. CDR3 in DNA: TGTGCCATCAGTGAGGGGAAGGGGGCGACCTACGAGCAGTACTTC. Translation: CAISEGKGATYEQYF.

This chain uses TRBV20-1 with TRBJ2-7; 7 bases align to TRBD2. After removal of 3 bases from V and 2 bases from J, the junction contained 4 bases not matched to a gene. The germline V gene has CDR1 DFQATT and CDR2 SNEGSKA (reference sequence). This CDR3 is 13 amino acids long. The CDR3 coding sequence is TGCAGTGCTAGGGGCCGGGGGGCCTACGAGCAGTACTTC. Protein sequence: CSARGRGAYEQYF.

This clonotype was seen at least ten times. The V gene is TRBV12-3 or TRBV12-4, the J gene TRBJ1-1, with 7 bases lining up with TRBD1. The CDR3 covers 14 residues. V gave up 6 bases and J gave up 0 bases; unmatched junction bases: 4. Here the CDR3 DNA reads TGTGCCAGCAGGTACAGGGGATTGAACACTGAAGCTTTCTTT. It specifies CASRYRGLNTEAFF.

This clonotype has just a few counts. The V gene is TRBV20-1, the J gene TRBJ1-1; 8 bases map to TRBD1. Germline CDR1 is DFQATT and CDR2 is SNEGSKA (reference sequence). J gave up 6 bases and V 0 bases, and 9 bases lay outside the gene matches. This CDR3 region has 15 residues. The CDR3: CSARDPRGHGAEAFF. The CDR3 nucleotides read TGCAGTGCTAGAGATCCCAGGGGGCACGGGGCTGAAGCTTTCTTT.

In its sample, this clonotype was seen a few times. The chain couples TRBV7-8 to TRBJ2-1; 14 bases agree with TRBD2. Germline V CDR1 and CDR2: SGHVS, FQNEAQ. The CDR3 totals 18 residues. Trimming cost V 5 bases and J 2 bases; bases outside gene matches: 8. The CDR3 sequence is CASSPGLAGGGAYNEQFF. Written as DNA, the CDR3 is TGTGCCAGCAGCCCAGGACTAGCGGGAGGTGGCGCCTACAATGAGCAGTTCTTC.

The rearrangement uses TRBV5-1 and TRBJ1-1; D perhaps matches TRBD1 (6 bases). Germline loops: CDR1 SGHRS, CDR2 YFSETQ. This CDR3 comprises 15 residues. Deletions cut 3 bases from V and 1 base from J, with 13 bases between. CDR3 in amino acids: CASSSSTGWNTEAFF. CDR3 sequence (DNA): TGCGCCAGCAGCTCGTCAACAGGGTGGAACACTGAAGCTTTCTTT. Full variable domain (remainder filled in from reference TRBV5-1 and TRBJ1-1): KAGVTQTPRYLIKTRGQQVTLSCSPISGHRSVSWYQQTPGQGLQFLFEYFSETQRNKGNFPGRFSGRQFSNSRSEMNVSTLELGDSALYLCASSSSTGWNTEAFFGQGTRLTVV.

This clonotype appeared a few times. The J gene is TRBJ2-7, the V gene TRBV5-1; 7 bases match TRBD1. The CDR3 loop spans 17 amino acids. Germline V gene sequence: CDR1 SGHRS, CDR2 YFSETQ. The V and J ends lost 1 base and 2 bases, in that order; junction bases with no gene match: 12. CDR3 sequence: CASSLMTSGQSTYEQYF. The CDR3, as DNA: TGCGCCAGCAGCTTGATGACTTCGGGACAGAGCACCTACGAGCAGTACTTC.

This clonotype showed up just a few times. This sequence joins TRBV6-1 and TRBJ2-5; TRBD1 matches 9 bases. The CDR3 runs to 15 residues. The junction had 5 bases not matched to a gene; V was cut back by 1 base and J by 5 bases. From germline, CDR1 is MNHNS and CDR2 SASEGT. The CDR3 reads CASSEGTGVGETQYF. CDR3 DNA sequence: TGTGCCAGCAGTGAAGGGACAGGGGTAGGGGAGACCCAGTACTTC.

As to this clonotype: Mismatch with germline at one junction end may stem from a read error. The J gene is TRBJ2-2, the V gene TRBV20-1; 9 bases agree with TRBD2. Looked up from germline, CDR1 is DFQATT and CDR2 is SNEGSKA (reference sequence). The CDR3 contains 17 residues. The CDR3 DNA reads as TGCTGTGCTAGACCTATGACTAGCGGCGCGAACACCGGGGAGCTGTTTTTT. Translating gives CCARPMTSGANTGELFF.

The chain uses TRBV5-1 and TRBJ1-4; TRBD1 agrees at 9 bases. Germline V gene sequence: CDR1 SGHRS, CDR2 YFSETQ. CDR3 length: 16 amino acids. The V segment lost 6 bases and the J segment 3 bases; nucleotides outside the gene matches: 9. The CDR3 reads CASTLTRQGANEKLFF. The CDR3, as DNA: TGCGCCAGCACCCTTACTCGACAGGGGGCTAATGAAAAACTGTTTTTT.

This clonotype appeared many times. The CDR3 sequence: CASSLAGGLNEQFF. The CDR3 DNA is TGTGCCAGCAGCTTGGCGGGGGGACTCAATGAGCAGTTCTTC. The chain recombines TRBV11-2 with TRBJ2-1, with 8 bases matching TRBD2. This CDR3 has 14 residues. Germline loops: CDR1 SGHAT, CDR2 FQNNGV. V shed 3 bases, J shed 6 bases, and the junction held 4 bases outside the gene matches.